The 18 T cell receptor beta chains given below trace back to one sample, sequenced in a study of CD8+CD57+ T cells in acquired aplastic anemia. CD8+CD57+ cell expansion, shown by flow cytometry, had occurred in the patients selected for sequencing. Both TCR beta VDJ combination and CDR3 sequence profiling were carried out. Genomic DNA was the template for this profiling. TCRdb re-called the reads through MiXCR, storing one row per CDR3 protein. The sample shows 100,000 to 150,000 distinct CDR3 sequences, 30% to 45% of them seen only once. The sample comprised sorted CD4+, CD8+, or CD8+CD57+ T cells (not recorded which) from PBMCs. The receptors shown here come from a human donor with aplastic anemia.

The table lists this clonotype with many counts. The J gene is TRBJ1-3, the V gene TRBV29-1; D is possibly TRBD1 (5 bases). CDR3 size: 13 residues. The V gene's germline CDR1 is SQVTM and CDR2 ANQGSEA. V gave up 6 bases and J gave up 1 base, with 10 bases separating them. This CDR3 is CSVGERSGNTIYF. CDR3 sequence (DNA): TGCAGCGTGGGGGAAAGGTCTGGAAACACCATATATTTT.

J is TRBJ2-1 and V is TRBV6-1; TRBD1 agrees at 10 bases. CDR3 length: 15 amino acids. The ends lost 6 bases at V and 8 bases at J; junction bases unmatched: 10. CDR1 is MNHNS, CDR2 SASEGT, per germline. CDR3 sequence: CASSPWDRGMDEQFF. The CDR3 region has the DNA TGTGCCAGCAGCCCCTGGGACAGGGGTATGGATGAGCAGTTCTTC.

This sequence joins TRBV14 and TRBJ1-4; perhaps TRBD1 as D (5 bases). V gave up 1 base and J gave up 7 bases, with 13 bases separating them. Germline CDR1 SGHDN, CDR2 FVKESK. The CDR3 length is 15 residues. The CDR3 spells CASSQGQTRGEKLFF. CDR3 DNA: TGTGCCAGCAGCCAAGGACAGACCCGGGGTGAAAAACTGTTTTTT. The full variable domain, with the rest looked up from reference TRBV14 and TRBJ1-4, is EAGVTQFPSHSVIEKGQTVTLRCDPISGHDNLYWYRRVMGKEIKFLLHFVKESKQDESGMPNNRFLAERTGGTYSTLKVQPAELEDSGVYFCASSQGQTRGEKLFFGSGTQLSVL.

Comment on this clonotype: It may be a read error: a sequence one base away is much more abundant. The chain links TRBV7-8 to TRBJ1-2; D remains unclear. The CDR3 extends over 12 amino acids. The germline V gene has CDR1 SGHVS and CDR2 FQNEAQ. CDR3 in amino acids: CASSSSNYGYAF. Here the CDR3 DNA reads TGTGCCAGCAGCTCCTCTAACTATGGCTACGCCTTC.

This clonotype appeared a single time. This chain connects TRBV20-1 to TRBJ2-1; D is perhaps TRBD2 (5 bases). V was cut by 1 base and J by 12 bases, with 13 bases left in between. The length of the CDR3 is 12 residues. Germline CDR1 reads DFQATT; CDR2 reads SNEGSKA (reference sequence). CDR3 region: CSARGWGDGQFF. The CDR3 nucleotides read TGCAGTGCTAGAGGTTGGGGAGATGGGCAGTTCTTC.

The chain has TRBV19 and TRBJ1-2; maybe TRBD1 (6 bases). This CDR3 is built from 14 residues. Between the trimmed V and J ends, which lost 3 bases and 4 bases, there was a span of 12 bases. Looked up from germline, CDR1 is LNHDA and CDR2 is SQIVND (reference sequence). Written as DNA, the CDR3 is TGTGCCAGTAGTATGAGGGGGAGTCCCTATGGCTACACCTTC. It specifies CASSMRGSPYGYTF.

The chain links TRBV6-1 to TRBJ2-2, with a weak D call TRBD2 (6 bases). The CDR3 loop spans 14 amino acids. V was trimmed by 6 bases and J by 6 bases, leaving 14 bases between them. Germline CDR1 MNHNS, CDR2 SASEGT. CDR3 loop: CASRGGGGAGELFF. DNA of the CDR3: TGTGCCAGCAGGGGCGGAGGCGGGGCCGGGGAGCTGTTTTTT.

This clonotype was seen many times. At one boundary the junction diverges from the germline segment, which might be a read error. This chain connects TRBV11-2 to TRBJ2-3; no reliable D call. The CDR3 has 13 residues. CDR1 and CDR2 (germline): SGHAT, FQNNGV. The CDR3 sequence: CGWARASTDTQYF. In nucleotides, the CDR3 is TGCGGCTGGGCTAGGGCCAGCACAGATACGCAGTATTTT.

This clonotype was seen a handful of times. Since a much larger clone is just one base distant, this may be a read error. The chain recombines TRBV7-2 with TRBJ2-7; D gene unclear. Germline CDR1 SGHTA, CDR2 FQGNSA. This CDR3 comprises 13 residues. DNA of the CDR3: TGTGCCAGCAGCTACTTGAGCTCCTACGGGCAGTACTTC. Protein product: CASSYLSSYGQYF.

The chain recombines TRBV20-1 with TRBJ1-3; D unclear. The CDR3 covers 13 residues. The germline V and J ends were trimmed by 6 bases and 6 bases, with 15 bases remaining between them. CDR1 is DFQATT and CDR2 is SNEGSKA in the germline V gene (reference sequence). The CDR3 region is CSAEPGPLNTIYF. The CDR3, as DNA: TGCAGTGCGGAGCCCGGGCCTCTAAACACCATATATTTT.

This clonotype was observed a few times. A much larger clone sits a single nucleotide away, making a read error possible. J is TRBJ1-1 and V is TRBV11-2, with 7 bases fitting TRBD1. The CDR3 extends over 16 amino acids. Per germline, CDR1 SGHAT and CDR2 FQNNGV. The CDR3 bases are TGTGCCAGCAGCCTAAGTAGGGGGCTCTCGAACACTGTAGCTTTCTTT. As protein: CASSLSRGLSNTVAFF.

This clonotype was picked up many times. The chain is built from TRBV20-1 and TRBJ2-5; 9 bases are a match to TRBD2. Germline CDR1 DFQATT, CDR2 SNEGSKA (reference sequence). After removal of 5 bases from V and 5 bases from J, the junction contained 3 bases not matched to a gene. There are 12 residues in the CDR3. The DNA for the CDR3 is TGCAGTGCTTTGAGCGGGGGGGAGACCCAGTACTTC. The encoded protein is CSALSGGETQYF.

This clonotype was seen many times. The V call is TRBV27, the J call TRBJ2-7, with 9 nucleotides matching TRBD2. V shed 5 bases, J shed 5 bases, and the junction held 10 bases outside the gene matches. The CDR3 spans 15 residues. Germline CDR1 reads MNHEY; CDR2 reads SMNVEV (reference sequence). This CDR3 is CASSPGGAGGNEQYV. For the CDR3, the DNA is TGTGCCAGCAGTCCCGGGGGAGCGGGGGGAAACGAGCAGTACGTC.

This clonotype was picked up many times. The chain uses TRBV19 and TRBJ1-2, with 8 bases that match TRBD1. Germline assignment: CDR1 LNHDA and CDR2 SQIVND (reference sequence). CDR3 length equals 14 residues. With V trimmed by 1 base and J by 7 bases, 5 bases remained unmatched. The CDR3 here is CASSIAQGAGGYTF. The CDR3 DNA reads TGTGCCAGTAGTATAGCCCAGGGGGCAGGTGGCTACACCTTC.

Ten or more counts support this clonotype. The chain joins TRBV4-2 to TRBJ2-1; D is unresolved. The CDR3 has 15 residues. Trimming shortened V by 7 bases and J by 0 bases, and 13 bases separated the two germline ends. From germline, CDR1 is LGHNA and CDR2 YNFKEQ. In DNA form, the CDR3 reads TGTGCCAGCACCCACGGACCGAGCTCCTACAATGAGCAGTTCTTC. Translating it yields CASTHGPSSYNEQFF.

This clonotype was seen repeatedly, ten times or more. The CDR3 loop is CASSQASQVRETQYF. The CDR3 DNA is TGTGCCAGCAGCCAAGCTAGCCAGGTTCGGGAGACCCAGTACTTC. The rearrangement links TRBV14 to TRBJ2-5; D might be TRBD2 (5 bases). The ends were cut back, 1 base at V and 5 bases at J, with 14 bases in the middle. CDR1 is SGHDN and CDR2 is FVKESK in the germline V gene. CDR3 length: 15 residues.

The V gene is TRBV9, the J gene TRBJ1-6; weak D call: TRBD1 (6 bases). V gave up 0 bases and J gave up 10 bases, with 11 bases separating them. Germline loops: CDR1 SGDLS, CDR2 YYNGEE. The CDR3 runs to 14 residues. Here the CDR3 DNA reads TGTGCCAGCAGCGTAGGTCCGGGGGGCTCACCCCTCCACTTT. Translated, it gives CASSVGPGGSPLHF.

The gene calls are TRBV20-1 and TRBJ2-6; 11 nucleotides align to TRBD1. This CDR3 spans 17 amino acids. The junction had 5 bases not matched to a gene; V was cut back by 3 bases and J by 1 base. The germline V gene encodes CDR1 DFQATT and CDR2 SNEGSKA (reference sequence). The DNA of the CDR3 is TGCAGTGCTAGGGGACAGGGGGAGGCGTCTGGGGCCAACGTCCTGACTTTC. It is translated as CSARGQGEASGANVLTF.